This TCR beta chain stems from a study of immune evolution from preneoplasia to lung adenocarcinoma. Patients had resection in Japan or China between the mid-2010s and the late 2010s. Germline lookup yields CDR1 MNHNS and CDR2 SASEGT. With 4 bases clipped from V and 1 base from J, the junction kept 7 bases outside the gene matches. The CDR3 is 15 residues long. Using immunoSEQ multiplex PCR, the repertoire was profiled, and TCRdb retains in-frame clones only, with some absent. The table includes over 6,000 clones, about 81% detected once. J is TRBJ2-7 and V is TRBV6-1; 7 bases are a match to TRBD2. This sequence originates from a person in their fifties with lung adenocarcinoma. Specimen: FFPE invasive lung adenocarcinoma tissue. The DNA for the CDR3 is TGTGCCAGCAGTGCCTTAGCGGGTTCTTCCTACGAGCAGTACTTC. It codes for CASSALAGSSYEQYF.